The rows below give T cell receptor beta chains drawn from one sample of a study of beta chain features in type 1 diabetes. The table came from immunoSEQ multiplex PCR; TCRdb's copy has only in-frame clones and leaves some out. The sample has some 410,000 clones; about an eighth are singletons. Material for sequencing was naive CD4+ T cells from blood. The receptors derive from a woman aged 18-35 years in good health. Each CDR3 is given with its conserved first and last residue. A D gene is named only where the DNA matches it firmly. Clone sizes are given selectively: once, few, many, or a class where the clone is expanded.

CDR3 protein: CSVVGVAGTKYNEQFF
V gene: TRBV29-1
D gene: TRBD2
clone size: -

CDR3 protein: CASSQLLAGKYNEQFF
V gene: TRBV14
D gene: TRBD2
clone size: few

CDR3 protein: CASSPGETNYEQYF
V gene: TRBV7-2
D gene: -
clone size: few

CDR3 protein: CSARGVAGANVLTF
V gene: TRBV29-1
D gene: -
clone size: -

CDR3 protein: CASSFPWAVNNEQFF
V gene: TRBV5-1
D gene: -
clone size: few

CDR3 protein: CASSPDITQETQYF
V gene: TRBV6-5
D gene: -
clone size: few

CDR3 protein: CASSSQGYEQYF
V gene: TRBV7-9
D gene: -
clone size: few

CDR3 protein: CSVVSPGQGLYEQYF
V gene: TRBV29-1
D gene: TRBD1
clone size: -

CDR3 protein: CAISDQNFRDRGHGEQFF
V gene: TRBV10-3
D gene: TRBD1
clone size: -

CDR3 protein: CASKLLDREGEAFF
V gene: TRBV19
D gene: TRBD1
clone size: few

CDR3 protein: CASSHLTPSTRDSHLNYGYTF
V gene: TRBV23-1
D gene: TRBD1
clone size: few

CDR3 protein: CASSFGRGTDTQYF
V gene: TRBV7-3
D gene: -
clone size: -

CDR3 protein: CASSLGPSGANVLTF
V gene: TRBV7-2
D gene: -
clone size: -

CDR3 protein: CASSKTRQETQYF
V gene: TRBV7-2
D gene: -
clone size: few

CDR3 protein: CASSRTAQEPQHF
V gene: TRBV27
D gene: -
clone size: -

CDR3 protein: CATSSVYEQYF
V gene: TRBV15
D gene: -
clone size: few

CDR3 protein: CASSLGGTANQPQHF
V gene: TRBV6-1
D gene: TRBD1
clone size: -

CDR3 protein: CASRIRGLGDGYTF
V gene: TRBV2
D gene: TRBD1
clone size: -

CDR3 protein: CASSSMNSEQYF
V gene: TRBV27
D gene: -
clone size: few

CDR3 protein: CASSRQDLGEQFF
V gene: TRBV14
D gene: -
clone size: few

CDR3 protein: CASSTMFNYGYTF
V gene: TRBV9
D gene: -
clone size: few

CDR3 protein: CASSSPARAFPNYGYTF
V gene: TRBV5-6
D gene: -
clone size: -

CDR3 protein: CASSAPVWGYTF
V gene: TRBV25-1
D gene: -
clone size: -

CDR3 protein: CASSRGPLTGHEQFF
V gene: TRBV7-3
D gene: -
clone size: few

CDR3 protein: CATTGDAGSGANVLTF
V gene: TRBV10-3
D gene: -
clone size: -

CDR3 protein: CASISSGNYEQYF
V gene: TRBV2
D gene: TRBD2
clone size: few

CDR3 protein: CASSLRWGQISYEQYF
V gene: TRBV7-2
D gene: TRBD1
clone size: few

CDR3 protein: CAWSVPGNSYNEQFF
V gene: TRBV30
D gene: -
clone size: few

CDR3 protein: CAARQVPYEQYF
V gene: TRBV10-3
D gene: -
clone size: many

CDR3 protein: CASSYYPQGAGNYGYTF
V gene: TRBV7-6
D gene: TRBD1
clone size: -

CDR3 protein: CASTTRDGYGYTF
V gene: TRBV27
D gene: -
clone size: -

CDR3 protein: CSADPQGQETQYF
V gene: TRBV29-1
D gene: -
clone size: few

CDR3 protein: CASTAVTVGSTEAFF
V gene: TRBV19
D gene: -
clone size: -

CDR3 protein: CASSLGLFALTGELFF
V gene: TRBV5-1
D gene: -
clone size: -

CDR3 protein: CASTRQGSANEQFF
V gene: TRBV7-9
D gene: TRBD1
clone size: few

CDR3 protein: CASSQVGTTNEQFF
V gene: TRBV4-1
D gene: TRBD2
clone size: few

CDR3 protein: CASSLEPRDIQYF
V gene: TRBV7-2
D gene: -
clone size: few

CDR3 protein: CASSQGLTAQYF
V gene: TRBV14
D gene: -
clone size: many

CDR3 protein: CASSLGQWNQPQHF
V gene: TRBV7-2
D gene: -
clone size: -

CDR3 protein: CASSFYPGQRNSPLHF
V gene: TRBV7-8
D gene: TRBD1
clone size: few

CDR3 protein: CAWTPGVLPRGEQFF
V gene: TRBV30
D gene: -
clone size: -

CDR3 protein: CASSQTTGAGNTIYF
V gene: TRBV28
D gene: TRBD1
clone size: -

CDR3 protein: CASSFPMVDTQYF
V gene: TRBV5-4
D gene: -
clone size: -